This T cell receptor beta chain was sequenced in a study of cytomegalovirus exposure and HLA in healthy donors. The study's findings and limits: Sequencing had likely introduced a cluster of highly shared sequence variants as an artifact.

Donors consisted of healthy bone marrow donors. Of note for this clone: What it binds is unknown.

CDR3 length: 15 residues. Per germline, CDR1 SGHNT and CDR2 YYREEE (reference sequence). V shed 3 bases, J shed 0 bases, and the junction held 5 bases outside the gene matches. PCR primers comprised 60 Vbeta and 13 Jbeta primers. The assay was immunoSEQ multiplex PCR, and TCRdb's table has in-frame clones only and misses some. Of 150,000 to 160,000 clones listed, 80% are singletons. Sequencing input: PBMCs. The chain joins TRBV5-4 to TRBJ1-1; 7 positions agree with TRBD1. This TCR was recovered from a man younger than 40 in good health and CMV-seropositive. CDR3 in amino acids: CASSSTDRVNTEAFF. The CDR3 nucleotides read TGTGCCAGCAGCTCGACCGACAGGGTGAACACTGAAGCTTTCTTT.